Reported below is one T cell receptor beta chain. Its binding antigen is unknown. No qualities accompany the bases; no much larger clone lies one base away. The data belong to a study of T cell responses to AZD1222 COVID-19 vaccine (dated by TCRdb to the early 2020s). In the study overall: AZD1222 recipients with second doses at about 4 weeks or about 12 weeks were pooled, because spike-specific TCR depth and breadth did not differ between schedules. A total of under 250 trial participants underwent TCR sequencing, of whom about 210 had received two doses of AZD1222 and some 25 had received two doses of the MenACWY control vaccine. Trial participants were enrolled into age subgroups of 18-55, 56-69 and 70-plus years, which contained around 150, 28 and 57 TCR-sequenced participants, respectively.

The germline V gene (reference sequence) gives CDR1 as LNHDA and CDR2 as SQIVND. The CDR3 runs 13 amino acids, cysteine and phenylalanine included. The DNA shown is the 39-base CDR3, in frame from base 1. V is cut by 0 bases and J by 8 bases, and the space between the germline ends is 10 bases. The investigation overall reported the following: The whole spike protein was spanned by vaccine-associated CD4 TCRs, and dominant responses were seen in regions 160-218 and 743-854. Participants were mostly white British, with more females than males. The authors suggested clonal diversity may have been underestimated. The 56-69-year group was small, and its depth increase did not reach significance, likely because of low power. Conclusions about previously exposed vaccinees are limited, since just six AZD1222 recipients were seropositive for SARS-CoV-2 at baseline. Epitopes outside the regions mutated in the B.1.351 and B.1.1.7 variants were reportedly recognized by nearly half of the unique spike-specific TCRs. A significant rise in spike-specific TCR breadth and depth was observed after two AZD1222 doses relative to day 0 and relative to MenACWY recipients. No day 14 peak-response samples were available, so repertoires were characterized only after the peak T cell response.

The CDR3 regions of human TCRbeta chains were subjected to immunosequencing. The authors' analysis ran thus. Repertoire TCRs were checked for matches against a reference library of SARS-CoV-2-specific TCRs that had been generated using the MIRA antigen-specificity platform. Breadth was defined as the fraction of unique TCRs that were SARS-CoV-2-associated. Depth was defined as the fraction of total T cells that were SARS-CoV-2-associated. Using the MIRA data, each spike-specific TCR was mapped to the spike region that the TCR reacts to and placed in a CD4 or CD8 class. Log10-transformed breadth and depth values were compared by one-way ANOVA with Sidak's multiple comparisons tests. TCRdb re-hosts the immuneACCESS table, in-frame sequences only. Its copies lack some clones; in the studies checked, an unresolved V gene accounts for under half of them, and the cause for the rest is not known. Clone size and the V and J calls come from that table; the DNA yielded D and trimming. The sample contains about 76,000 clones, roughly 90% of them found a single time. The ten largest clones represent 4.2% of the sample.

Interpreted using the paper, the time point label stands for: baseline before first vaccination. Vaccinee samples came from UK trials COV001 and COV002, including a single-blind randomized controlled phase 2/3 trial of AZD1222 (ChAdOx1 nCoV-19) in healthy adults. For TCRbeta chain sequencing, PBMC samples from trial participants were taken at day 0 and at day 28 after the second dose. This TCR came from an adult in good health. The sequence links TRBV19 to TRBJ1-1; the D region possibly corresponds to TRBD1 (5 bases align). The input for sequencing was peripheral blood, taken on day 0 of AZD1222 vaccination. CDR3 region: CASSIDFGGEAFF. The nucleotide sequence is given as TGTGCCAGTAGTATAGACTTCGGGGGGGAAGCTTTCTTT.